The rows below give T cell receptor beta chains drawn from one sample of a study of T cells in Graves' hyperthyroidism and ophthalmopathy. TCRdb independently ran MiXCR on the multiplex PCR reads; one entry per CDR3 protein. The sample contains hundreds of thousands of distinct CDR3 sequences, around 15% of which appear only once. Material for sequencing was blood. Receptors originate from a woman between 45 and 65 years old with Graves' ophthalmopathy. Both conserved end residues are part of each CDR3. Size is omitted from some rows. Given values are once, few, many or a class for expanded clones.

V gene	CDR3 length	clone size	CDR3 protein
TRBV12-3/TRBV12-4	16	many	CASSLGGQRFNQPQHF
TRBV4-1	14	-	CASSHPGARYEQYF
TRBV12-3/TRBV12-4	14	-	CASSLLAVGFEQYF
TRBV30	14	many	CAWQLAGAWNEQFF
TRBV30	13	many	CAWSRQPADEQYF
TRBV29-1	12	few	CSAIRGAYGYTF
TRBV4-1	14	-	CTSSQVTSSGELFF
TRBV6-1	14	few	CAGKREGNTDTQYF
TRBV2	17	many	CASSDLEREKGTDTQYF
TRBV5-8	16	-	CASSVWGGAGNQPQHF
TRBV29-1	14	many	CSVVILAGGYEQYF
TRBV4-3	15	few	CASSQAPGPPDTQYF
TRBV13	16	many	CASSSIRDMRTHEQYF
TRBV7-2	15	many	CASSLVRLAKNIQYF
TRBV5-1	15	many	CASSSNSGANYEQYF
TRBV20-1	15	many	CSASFMGGPGYEQYF
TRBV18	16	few	CASSALKDRGEDTQYF
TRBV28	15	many	CASSFYRGGLHEQYF
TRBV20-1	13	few	CSAAGTGSYGQYF
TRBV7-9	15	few	CASSSNGGGVNEQLF
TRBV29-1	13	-	CSASEERNTEAFF
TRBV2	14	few	CASGPRGGQETQYF
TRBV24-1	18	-	CATSDPGLAGVGQETQYF
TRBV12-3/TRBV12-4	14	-	CASRREGSQETQYF
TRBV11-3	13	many	CASSQDFSYEQYF
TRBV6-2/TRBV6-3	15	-	CASRESAGSSHEQYF
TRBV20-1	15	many	CSARDVLGQSHEQYF
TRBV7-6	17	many	CASSFKAAGGLLLEQYF
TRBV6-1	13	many	CASSLGQSTEAFF
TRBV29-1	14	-	CSAAGLGPGNTIYF
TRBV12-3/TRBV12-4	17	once	CASSFGSGLVGNQPQHF
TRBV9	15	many	CASSVDRGSYNEQFF
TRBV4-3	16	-	CASSQDLGGRVHGYTF
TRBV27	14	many	CASSGETGYNEQFF
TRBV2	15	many	CASSDAEGTYNEQFF
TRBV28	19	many	CASSFLAGRGGLAKNIQYF
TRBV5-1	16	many	CASSLDIHVVGDEQYF
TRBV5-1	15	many	CASSLTSGRTDEQFF
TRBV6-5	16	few	CASSYSKASGYNEQFF
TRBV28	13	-	CATQPTFTGELFF
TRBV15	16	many	CATSEPERQGWTEAFF
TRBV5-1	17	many	CASSPRLAGASTDTQYF
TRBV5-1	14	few	CASSFWSDSYEQYF